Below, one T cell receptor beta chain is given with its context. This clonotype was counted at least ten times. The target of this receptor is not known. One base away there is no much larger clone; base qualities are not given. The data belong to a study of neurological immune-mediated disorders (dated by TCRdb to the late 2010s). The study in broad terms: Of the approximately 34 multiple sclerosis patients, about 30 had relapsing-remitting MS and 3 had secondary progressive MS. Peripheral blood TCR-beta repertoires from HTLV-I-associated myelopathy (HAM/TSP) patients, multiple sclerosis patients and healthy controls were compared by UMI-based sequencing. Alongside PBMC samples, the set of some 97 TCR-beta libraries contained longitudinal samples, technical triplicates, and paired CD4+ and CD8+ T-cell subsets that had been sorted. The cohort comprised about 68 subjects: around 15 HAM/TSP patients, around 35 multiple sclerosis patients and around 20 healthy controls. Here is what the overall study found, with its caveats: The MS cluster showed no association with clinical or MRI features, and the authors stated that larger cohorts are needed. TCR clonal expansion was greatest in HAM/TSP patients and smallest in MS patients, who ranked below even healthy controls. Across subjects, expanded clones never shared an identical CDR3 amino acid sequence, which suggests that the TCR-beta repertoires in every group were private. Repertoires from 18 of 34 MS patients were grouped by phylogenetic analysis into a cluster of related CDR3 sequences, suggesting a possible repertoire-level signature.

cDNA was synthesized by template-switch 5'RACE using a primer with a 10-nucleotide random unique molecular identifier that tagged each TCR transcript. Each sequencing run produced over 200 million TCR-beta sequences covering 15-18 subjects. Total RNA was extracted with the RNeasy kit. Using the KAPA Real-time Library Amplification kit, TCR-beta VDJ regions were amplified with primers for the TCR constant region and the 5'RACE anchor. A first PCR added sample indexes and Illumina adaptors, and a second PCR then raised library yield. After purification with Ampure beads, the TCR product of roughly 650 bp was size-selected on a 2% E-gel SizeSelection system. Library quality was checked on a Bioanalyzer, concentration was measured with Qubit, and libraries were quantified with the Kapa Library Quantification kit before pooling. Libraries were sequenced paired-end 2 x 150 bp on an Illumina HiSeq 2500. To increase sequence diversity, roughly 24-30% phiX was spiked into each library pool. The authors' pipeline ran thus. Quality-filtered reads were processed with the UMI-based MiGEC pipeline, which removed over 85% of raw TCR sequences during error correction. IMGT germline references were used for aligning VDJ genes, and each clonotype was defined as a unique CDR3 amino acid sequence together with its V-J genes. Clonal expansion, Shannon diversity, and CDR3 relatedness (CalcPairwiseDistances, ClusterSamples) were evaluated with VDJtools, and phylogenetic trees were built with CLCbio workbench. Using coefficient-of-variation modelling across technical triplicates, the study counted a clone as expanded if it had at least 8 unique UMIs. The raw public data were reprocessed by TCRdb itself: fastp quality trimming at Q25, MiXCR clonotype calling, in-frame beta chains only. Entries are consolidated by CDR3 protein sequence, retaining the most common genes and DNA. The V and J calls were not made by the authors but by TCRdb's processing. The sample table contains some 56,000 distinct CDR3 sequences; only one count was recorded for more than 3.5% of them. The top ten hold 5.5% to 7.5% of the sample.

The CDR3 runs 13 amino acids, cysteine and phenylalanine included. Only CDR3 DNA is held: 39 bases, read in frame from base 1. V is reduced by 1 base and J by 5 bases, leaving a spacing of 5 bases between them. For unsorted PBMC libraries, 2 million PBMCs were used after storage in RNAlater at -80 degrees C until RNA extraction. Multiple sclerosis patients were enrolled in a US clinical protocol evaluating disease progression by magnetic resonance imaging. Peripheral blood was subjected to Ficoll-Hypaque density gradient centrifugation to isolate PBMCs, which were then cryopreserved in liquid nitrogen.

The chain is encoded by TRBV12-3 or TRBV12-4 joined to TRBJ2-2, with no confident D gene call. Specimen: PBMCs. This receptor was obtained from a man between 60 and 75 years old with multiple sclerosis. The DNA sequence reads TGTGCCAGCAGTTTAGGGGGTACCGGGGAGCTGTTTTTT. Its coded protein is CASSLGGTGELFF.